A single sample is the source of the 32 T cell receptor beta chains below, sequenced in a study of blood T cell repertoires in COVID-19. TCRdb keeps only in-frame clones here, not all; method: immunoSEQ multiplex PCR. The table includes about 180,000 clones, roughly 87% detected once. Sequenced: peripheral blood. The origin of the receptors is a man younger than 35 who had recovered from COVID-19.

The rearrangement uses TRBV10-2 and TRBJ2-7; D ambiguous. The CDR3 loop spans 15 amino acids. Germline-derived CDR1 and CDR2 are WSHSY and SAAADI. The ends were cut back, 2 bases at V and 0 bases at J, with 11 bases in the middle. CDR3 loop: CASSEPLLSSYEQYF. In DNA form, the CDR3 reads TGCGCCAGCAGTGAGCCCCTCCTCAGCTCCTACGAGCAGTACTTC.

V and J are TRBV9 and TRBJ2-1; D possibly corresponds to TRBD2 (6 bases). V was clipped by 4 bases and J by 0 bases, with 11 bases between them. Per the germline V gene, CDR1 is SGDLS and CDR2 is YYNGEE. There are 15 residues in the CDR3. The CDR3 region has the DNA TGTGCCAGCAGCTGGGACTCCAGCTCCTACAATGAGCAGTTCTTC. Protein sequence: CASSWDSSSYNEQFF.

This chain links TRBV5-6 with TRBJ1-2; 9 nucleotides match TRBD1. Germline V gene lookup returns CDR1 SGHDT and CDR2 YYEEEE. The V segment lost 4 bases and the J segment 8 bases; nucleotides outside the gene matches: 6. The CDR3 is made up of 13 amino acids. CDR3 loop: CASSPRDRAGYTF. CDR3 bases: TGTGCCAGCAGCCCCCGGGACAGGGCGGGCTACACCTTC.

Written as DNA, the CDR3 is TGTGCCATCAGTGAATTAACTGTTACGCAGTATTTT. It translates to CAISELTVTQYF. The chain employs TRBV10-3 and TRBJ2-3; D ambiguous. Trimming shortened V by 3 bases and J by 8 bases, and 9 bases separated the two germline ends. This CDR3 comprises 12 residues. Germline CDR1 and CDR2: ENHRY and SYGVKD.

This clone was counted between two and nine times. This chain links TRBV6-6 with TRBJ2-2, with 9 bases identical to TRBD2. V was pared by 6 bases and J by 0 bases, with 5 bases of the junction left unmatched. Germline assignment: CDR1 MNHNY and CDR2 SVGAGI (reference sequence). This CDR3 is built from 16 residues. The CDR3 bases are TGTGCCAGCAGCCTAGCGGGACCGACGAACACCGGGGAGCTGTTTTTT. Translating gives CASSLAGPTNTGELFF.

The chain carries TRBV6-1 and TRBJ2-3; 10 positions agree with TRBD2. V trimming: 1 base; J trimming: 7 bases; junction bases outside the gene matches: 8. Germline CDR1 is MNHNS and CDR2 is SASEGT. CDR3 length: 16 residues. This CDR3 reads CASSEGLAGYSHTQYF. The CDR3 bases are TGTGCCAGCAGTGAAGGACTAGCGGGCTACTCACATACGCAGTATTTT.

The chain carries TRBV13 and TRBJ1-1; D not resolved. The ends were cut back, 3 bases at V and 2 bases at J, with 4 bases in the middle. The V gene's germline CDR1 is PRHDT and CDR2 FYEKMQ (reference sequence). The CDR3 contains 12 residues. As DNA, the CDR3 is TGTGCCAGCAGCTTTGTAAACACTGAAGCTTTCTTT. Translation gives CASSFVNTEAFF.

The V and J genes are TRBV19 and TRBJ1-4; the D gene is possibly TRBD1 (6 bases). The CDR3 has 14 amino acids. The germline gives CDR1 LNHDA, CDR2 SQIVND (reference sequence). V gave up 1 base and J gave up 8 bases, with 11 bases separating them. CDR3: CASSIGTVGEKLFF. The CDR3 DNA reads TGTGCCAGTAGTATAGGGACAGTCGGCGAAAAACTGTTTTTT.

The chain uses TRBV6-5 and TRBJ2-1; 9 bases map to TRBD1. V was clipped by 1 base and J by 2 bases; unmatched bases: 3. Germline CDR1 is MNHEY and CDR2 is SVGAGI. This CDR3 is 16 amino acids long. The CDR3, as DNA: TGTGCCAGCAGTTACTTGGGGACAGGGCCCTACAATGAGCAGTTCTTC. Residues: CASSYLGTGPYNEQFF.

Comments on this clone: Other DNA sequences in this specimen translate into the identical CDR3. The chain employs TRBV7-8 and TRBJ1-1; TRBD1 aligns across 7 bases. The germline V gene encodes CDR1 SGHVS and CDR2 FQNEAQ. The CDR3 runs 14 residues. V gave up 1 base and J gave up 1 base; unmatched junction bases: 0. CDR3 loop: CASSLEGANTEAFF. The CDR3 bases are TGTGCCAGCAGCTTAGAGGGGGCGAACACTGAAGCTTTCTTT.

This clone turned up a few times. This chain joins TRBV29-1 and TRBJ2-7, with D possibly TRBD1 on 6 matching bases. Looked up from germline, CDR1 is SQVTM and CDR2 is ANQGSEA. The ends were cut back, 5 bases at V and 0 bases at J, with 11 bases in the middle. The CDR3 totals 13 residues. CDR3 bases: TGCAGCGTTTGTACAGGGCCCTCCTACGAGCAGTACTTC. Its translation: CSVCTGPSYEQYF.

V is TRBV27 and J is TRBJ1-1; tentatively, D is TRBD1 (5 bases). Trimming cost V 5 bases and J 11 bases, with 15 bases left between them. Per the germline V gene, CDR1 is MNHEY and CDR2 is SMNVEV (reference sequence). The CDR3 has 12 residues. The CDR3 nucleotides are TGTGCCAGCAGTGACACAGGAGCCCGGGCTTTCTTT. It specifies CASSDTGARAFF.

This clone was detected a few times. The V call is TRBV5-4, the J call TRBJ2-1; TRBD2 agrees at 13 bases. J gave up 9 bases and V 4 bases, and 10 bases lay outside the gene matches. The CDR3 contains 16 residues. The germline gives CDR1 SGHNT, CDR2 YYREEE (reference sequence). The CDR3 DNA is TGTGCCAGCAGCCCGGCGGGACTAGCGGGAAAGGGTGAGCAGTTCTTC. It codes for CASSPAGLAGKGEQFF.

Only a few counts were recorded for this clone. This chain links TRBV6-6 with TRBJ1-5; possible D gene TRBD1, 5 bases. CDR1 and CDR2 (germline): MNHNY, SVGAGI (reference sequence). Trimming took off 5 bases at V and 6 bases at J, with 11 bases between the two ends. The CDR3 is 13 amino acids. In DNA form, the CDR3 reads TGTGCCAGCAGTCTTGGGGGGGGTCAGCCCCAGCATTTT. This sequence encodes CASSLGGGQPQHF.

The chain combines TRBV6-2 or TRBV6-3 with TRBJ2-7; 12 bases map to TRBD2. Germline loops: CDR1 MNHEY, CDR2 SVGEGT. V lost 6 bases to trimming and J lost 4 bases; unmatched junction nucleotides: 4. This CDR3 comprises 14 residues. DNA of the CDR3: TGTGCCAGCAGCAGGACTAGCGGGATTTACGAGCAGTACTTC. It is translated as CASSRTSGIYEQYF.

The genes are TRBV6-2 or TRBV6-3 and TRBJ2-5, with D hard to call. CDR3 length: 14 amino acids. With 5 bases removed from V and 9 bases from J, the gap between germline ends came to 19 bases. The germline V gene has CDR1 MNHEY and CDR2 SVGEGT. Written as DNA, the CDR3 is TGTGCCAGCAGTCCCCCTTTTGAGTACGCGGCCCAGTACTTC. It yields the protein CASSPPFEYAAQYF.

The V call is TRBV30, the J call TRBJ1-1; D may be TRBD1 (5 bases). The V gene lost 2 bases and the J gene lost 7 bases, with 17 bases spanning the gap. Germline V CDR1 and CDR2: GTSNPN, SVGIG (reference sequence). The length of the CDR3 is 14 residues. The CDR3 DNA follows: TGTGCCTGGAGTCAACGGGGAGGGGCCGGTGAAGCTTTCTTT. Its translation: CAWSQRGGAGEAFF.

The CDR3 reads CASTSSSTVEQYF. CDR3 in DNA: TGTGCCAGCACTTCGTCTTCCACGGTCGAGCAGTACTTC. The genes are TRBV2 and TRBJ2-7; D gene uncertain. V lost 7 bases and J lost 6, with 16 bases in between. CDR1 and CDR2 from the germline V gene are SNHLY and FYNNEI. This CDR3 has 13 amino acids.

V usage is TRBV6-5 and J usage is TRBJ1-3; no reliable D call. Germline V gene lookup returns CDR1 MNHEY and CDR2 SVGAGI. The CDR3 contains 16 residues. V lost 0 bases and J lost 0, with 9 bases in between. In DNA, the CDR3 is TGTGCCAGCAGTTACTCGAGTCCGGGCTCTGGAAACACCATATATTTT. This translates into CASSYSSPGSGNTIYF.

The chain employs TRBV7-2 and TRBJ1-1, with D tentatively TRBD1 (6 bases). CDR1 and CDR2 from the germline V gene are SGHTA and FQGNSA. This CDR3 comprises 15 residues. Trimming took 2 bases from V and 5 from J, leaving 15 bases between them. The CDR3 reads CASSLSTGSGTEAFF. The CDR3 bases are TGTGCCAGCAGCTTATCGACAGGATCGGGGACTGAAGCTTTCTTT.

The chain carries TRBV7-6 and TRBJ2-3; D gene ambiguous. The V gene's germline CDR1 is SGHVS and CDR2 FNYEAQ. V was pared by 3 bases and J by 6 bases, with 19 bases between. This CDR3 comprises 16 residues. The CDR3 protein is CASSLKLTSVLDTQYF. The CDR3 DNA sequence: TGTGCCAGCAGCTTGAAACTAACTTCCGTTCTGGATACGCAGTATTTT.

The CDR3, as DNA: TGCGCCAGCAGCCAAGTTAACAGCCCCTCTGGGGCCAACGTCCTGACTTTC. Its translation: CASSQVNSPSGANVLTF. The chain is built from TRBV4-3 and TRBJ2-6; no definite D call. V was clipped by 1 base and J by 0 bases, with 10 bases between them. This CDR3 contains 17 residues. CDR1 LGHNA and CDR2 YSLEER come from the germline V gene.

The chain couples TRBV5-4 to TRBJ2-1; 15 nucleotides agree with TRBD2. Germline lookup yields CDR1 SGHNT and CDR2 YYREEE (reference sequence). The CDR3 loop spans 16 amino acids. V was clipped by 4 bases and J by 9 bases; unmatched bases: 8. CDR3 region: CASSAPGLAGGGEQFF. The CDR3 DNA is TGTGCCAGCAGCGCCCCGGGACTAGCGGGAGGTGGTGAGCAGTTCTTC.

The chain's CDR3 is CASSSNGQPQHF. The CDR3 region has the DNA TGTGCCAGCAGTTCAAACGGTCAGCCCCAGCATTTT. This sequence joins TRBV12-3 or TRBV12-4 and TRBJ1-5; D gene uncertain. Trimming shortened V by 4 bases and J by 6 bases, and 7 bases separated the two germline ends. The CDR3 contains 12 residues.

This clone was detected only once. This chain uses TRBV2 with TRBJ1-1, with 9 nucleotides matching TRBD1. The CDR3 extends over 13 amino acids. Trimming at V came to 6 bases and at J to 2 bases, leaving 1 base not matched to a gene. Germline-derived CDR1 and CDR2 are SNHLY and FYNNEI. This CDR3 reads CASRTGGNTEAFF. The DNA of the CDR3 is TGTGCCAGCAGGACAGGGGGAAACACTGAAGCTTTCTTT.

In its sample, this clone was seen once. This chain links TRBV6-6 with TRBJ1-1; TRBD1 is a possible D gene (5 bases). In germline, CDR1 is MNHNY, CDR2 SVGAGI (reference sequence). V was trimmed by 5 bases and J by 2 bases, leaving 18 bases between them. The CDR3 runs to 16 residues. CDR3 amino acids: CASSAADTDFNTEAFF. In DNA form, the CDR3 reads TGTGCCAGCAGTGCCGCGGACACAGACTTCAACACTGAAGCTTTCTTT.

On this clone: Being one base from a much bigger clone, this may be a read error. The chain joins TRBV5-1 to TRBJ2-7; 8 nucleotides match TRBD1. The CDR3 has 13 residues. Trimming cost V 1 base and J 3 bases; bases outside gene matches: 0. Germline CDR1 and CDR2: SGHRS and YFSETQ. The CDR3 here is CASSLTGGYEQYF. Here the CDR3 DNA reads TGCGCCAGCAGCTTGACAGGGGGCTACGAGCAGTACTTC.

CDR3 sequence: CASSLTGTSSYNEQFF. CDR3 sequence (DNA): TGTGCCAGCAGCTTGACCGGGACTAGTTCCTACAATGAGCAGTTCTTC. This chain uses TRBV5-5 with TRBJ2-1; 8 nucleotides agree with TRBD2. This CDR3 has 16 amino acids. Looked up from germline, CDR1 is SGHKS and CDR2 is YYEKEE (reference sequence). The junction had 4 bases not matched to a gene; V was cut back by 1 base and J by 1 base.

CDR3 bases: TGCAGTGCTAGTGCTGCAGGAATTGACACTGAAGCTTTCTTT. Translating gives CSASAAGIDTEAFF. The chain couples TRBV20-1 to TRBJ1-1; D gene uncertain. CDR3 length: 14 amino acids. Germline CDR1 is DFQATT and CDR2 is SNEGSKA (reference sequence). With 3 bases removed from V and 3 bases from J, the gap between germline ends came to 14 bases.

CDR3 in DNA: TGTGCCAGCAGCTCCGGACAGTTCTATGGCTACACCTTC. It is translated as CASSSGQFYGYTF. The chain has TRBV5-6 and TRBJ1-2, with a tentative D call TRBD1 (6 bases). This CDR3 has 13 residues. Germline assignment: CDR1 SGHDT and CDR2 YYEEEE. The ends were cut back, 3 bases at V and 4 bases at J, with 10 bases in the middle.

The table lists this clone with a few counts. This rearrangement joins TRBV11-2 to TRBJ1-4; 8 nucleotides line up with TRBD1. The ends lost 6 bases at V and 7 bases at J; junction bases unmatched: 7. Germline assignment: CDR1 SGHAT and CDR2 FQNNGV. The CDR3 spans 14 residues. The CDR3 DNA reads as TGTGCCAGCAGTTTGGACAGGGTGTCTGAAAAACTGTTTTTT. This sequence encodes CASSLDRVSEKLFF.

The CDR3 spells CASKRGGNEQFF. CDR3 nucleotides: TGTGCCAGCAAGCGCGGTGGCAATGAGCAGTTCTTC. V is TRBV28 and J is TRBJ2-1; no firm D call. The CDR3 has 12 amino acids. Germline V gene sequence: CDR1 MDHEN, CDR2 SYDVKM. With 7 bases removed from V and 6 bases from J, the gap between germline ends came to 10 bases.